Below, 25 T cell receptor beta chains from the same sample are listed, as sequenced in a study of technical replicates of blood from a handful of donors. Assay used: immunoSEQ multiplex PCR; TCRdb lists only in-frame clones, some missing. The sample contains tens of thousands of clones, 95% to 98% of which appear only once. The sequenced material came from T cells isolated from PBMCs. These receptors were collected from a human donor in good health.

In DNA, the CDR3 is TGTGCCAGCAGCTTAGGACAGTCTAACTATGGCTACACCTTC. Residues: CASSLGQSNYGYTF. J is TRBJ1-2 and V is TRBV5-5; D perhaps matches TRBD1 (6 bases). The V and J ends lost 2 bases and 0 bases respectively, with 8 bases between them. Germline V CDR1 and CDR2: SGHKS, YYEKEE (reference sequence). The CDR3 loop spans 14 amino acids.

This chain connects TRBV23-1 to TRBJ1-4; maybe TRBD1 (5 bases). TRBV23-1 is an open reading frame whose function is uncertain. The CDR3 is 14 residues long. Trimming took off 4 bases at V and 5 bases at J, with 11 bases between the two ends. The CDR3 protein is CASSPGGPNEKLFF. In DNA, the CDR3 is TGCGCCAGCAGTCCCGGGGGACCGAATGAAAAACTGTTTTTT.

The chain has TRBV4-2 and TRBJ2-2; 7 nucleotides match TRBD1. The CDR3 covers 17 residues. The J segment lost 4 bases and the V segment lost 0 bases, leaving 8 bases of the junction unmatched. CDR1 and CDR2 (germline): LGHNA, YNFKEQ. CDR3 DNA: TGTGCCAGCAGCCAAGATCCGGCGACAGGGAGCACCGGGGAGCTGTTTTTT. Protein product: CASSQDPATGSTGELFF.

The chain joins TRBV6-5 to TRBJ2-7; D is undetermined. Germline V gene lookup returns CDR1 MNHEY and CDR2 SVGAGI. The CDR3 has 14 amino acids. V lost 3 bases and J 2 bases, leaving 11 bases between the germline ends. In DNA form, the CDR3 reads TGTGCCAGCAGTTATGCGTCTATCACCTACGAGCAGTACTTC. This translates into CASSYASITYEQYF.

The rearrangement links TRBV19 to TRBJ2-1; TRBD2 agrees at 7 bases. This CDR3 spans 15 amino acids. The germline V gene encodes CDR1 LNHDA and CDR2 SQIVND (reference sequence). J lost 7 bases, V lost 2 bases, and 8 bases had no gene match. The CDR3 loop reads CASSIFGGSGNEQFF. CDR3 coding DNA: TGTGCCAGTAGTATATTTGGCGGGAGTGGGAATGAGCAGTTCTTC.

The chain couples TRBV10-3 to TRBJ1-1; 7 nucleotides agree with TRBD1. Germline V gives CDR1 ENHRY, CDR2 SYGVKD. There are 15 residues in the CDR3. Losses at the gene ends were 7 bases for V and 5 bases for J; bases not matched to a gene: 13. The CDR3 here is CAITTRQGRGTEAFF. The CDR3 DNA reads as TGTGCCATCACCACTCGACAGGGTAGAGGGACTGAAGCTTTCTTT.

This rearrangement joins TRBV28 to TRBJ2-7, with TRBD2 matching 11 bases. In germline, CDR1 is MDHEN, CDR2 SYDVKM. J gave up 2 bases and V 3 bases, and 6 bases lay outside the gene matches. The CDR3 is 16 residues long. Here the CDR3 DNA reads TGTGCCAGCAGTTTCGCCCTAGCGGGAGGCACCTACGAGCAGTACTTC. Protein sequence: CASSFALAGGTYEQYF.

V is TRBV27 and J is TRBJ2-2; 7 bases map to TRBD1. The length of the CDR3 is 15 residues. The germline V gene has CDR1 MNHEY and CDR2 SMNVEV (reference sequence). With V trimmed by 7 bases and J by 2 bases, 7 bases remained unmatched. In DNA form, the CDR3 reads TGTGCCAGCAACACGGGACAGTTCAACACCGGGGAGCTGTTTTTT. Its protein is CASNTGQFNTGELFF.

The V gene is TRBV5-4, the J gene TRBJ2-1, with 9 bases that match TRBD1. Germline lookup yields CDR1 SGHNT and CDR2 YYREEE (reference sequence). The V and J ends lost 0 bases and 8 bases, in that order; junction bases with no gene match: 3. The CDR3 covers 14 residues. The CDR3 is CASSLGGQGYEQFF. CDR3 DNA sequence: TGTGCCAGCAGCTTGGGCGGACAGGGGTATGAGCAGTTCTTC.

The V call is TRBV4-2, the J call TRBJ2-1; 11 positions match TRBD2. Germline CDR1 LGHNA, CDR2 YNFKEQ. V lost 0 bases to trimming and J lost 0 bases; unmatched junction nucleotides: 7. The CDR3 is 19 residues long. The chain's CDR3 is CASSQEGLADRPSYNEQFF. The CDR3, as DNA: TGTGCCAGCAGCCAAGAGGGACTAGCGGACAGACCCTCCTACAATGAGCAGTTCTTC.

This clone was detected only once. This sequence joins TRBV5-4 and TRBJ2-7; D is uncertain. Trimming shortened V by 4 bases and J by 5 bases, and 13 bases separated the two germline ends. The CDR3 sequence is 13 residues long. Germline V gene data show CDR1 as SGHNT and CDR2 as YYREEE (reference sequence). The CDR3 sequence is CASSQQSWDEQYF. As DNA, the CDR3 is TGTGCCAGCAGCCAACAGAGCTGGGACGAGCAGTACTTC. The full variable domain, its missing parts supplied by reference TRBV5-4 and TRBJ2-7, is ETGVTQSPTHLIKTRGQQVTLRCSSQSGHNTVSWYQQALGQGPQFIFQYYREEENGRGNFPPRFSGLQFPNYSSELNVNALELDDSALYLCASSQQSWDEQYFGPGTRLTVT.

The chain employs TRBV2 and TRBJ1-5, with D possibly being TRBD1 (6 bases). The V end lost 3 bases, the J end lost 3 bases, and 12 bases lay between the germline ends. Germline CDR1 SNHLY, CDR2 FYNNEI. The CDR3 loop spans 15 amino acids. The CDR3 DNA sequence: TGTGCCAGCAGTGAGGTGAGGACAGACAATCAGCCCCAGCATTTT. Residues: CASSEVRTDNQPQHF.

The V gene is TRBV28, the J gene TRBJ2-7; TRBD2 matches 7 bases. This CDR3 comprises 16 residues. The germline gives CDR1 MDHEN, CDR2 SYDVKM. Losses at the gene ends were 4 bases for V and 0 bases for J; bases not matched to a gene: 9. The CDR3 nucleotides are TGTGCCAGCAGTTACATAGTGGGCGGGAGCTCCTACGAGCAGTACTTC. It translates to CASSYIVGGSSYEQYF.

The count of this clone is one. The V call is TRBV19, the J call TRBJ2-2, with TRBD1 matching 8 bases. From germline, CDR1 is LNHDA and CDR2 SQIVND (reference sequence). The CDR3 is 17 residues long. The V segment lost 5 bases and the J segment 3 bases; nucleotides outside the gene matches: 11. CDR3: CASSPRWAGGDTGELFF. The CDR3, as DNA: TGTGCCAGTAGTCCACGGTGGGCAGGGGGCGACACCGGGGAGCTGTTTTTT. Supplemented by reference TRBV19 and TRBJ2-2, the full variable domain reads DGGITQSPKYLFRKEGQNVTLSCEQNLNHDAMYWYRQDPGQGLRLIYYSQIVNDFQKGDIAEGYSVSREKKESFPLTVTSAQKNPTAFYLCASSPRWAGGDTGELFFGEGSRLTVL.

The V call is TRBV6-1, the J call TRBJ2-1; 8 bases match TRBD2. CDR1 is MNHNS and CDR2 is SASEGT in the germline V gene. The ends lost 6 bases at V and 8 bases at J; junction bases unmatched: 6. CDR3 size: 13 residues. For the CDR3, the DNA is TGTGCCAGCAGACGAGCGGGAGTGGATGAGCAGTTCTTC. It translates to CASRRAGVDEQFF.

Only one count was recorded for this clone. This chain connects TRBV7-8 to TRBJ2-7, with TRBD1 matching over 10 bases. CDR3 length equals 15 residues. Germline values: CDR1 SGHVS, CDR2 FQNEAQ. The V gene end was trimmed by 1 base and the J gene end by 3 bases; junction bases not matched to a gene: 3. This CDR3 is CASSLGQGALYEQYF. The CDR3 nucleotides read TGTGCCAGCAGCTTAGGACAGGGGGCCCTCTACGAGCAGTACTTC.

The chain has TRBV19 and TRBJ2-1; the D gene is possibly TRBD2 (5 bases). The germline V gene has CDR1 LNHDA and CDR2 SQIVND (reference sequence). The CDR3 has 16 amino acids. Deletions cut 3 bases from V and 2 bases from J, with 14 bases between. The DNA for the CDR3 is TGTGCCAGTAGTATTCTGACCCGGGGAACCTACAATGAGCAGTTCTTC. Protein: CASSILTRGTYNEQFF. The variable domain in full, completed from reference TRBV19 and TRBJ2-1, reads DGGITQSPKYLFRKEGQNVTLSCEQNLNHDAMYWYRQDPGQGLRLIYYSQIVNDFQKGDIAEGYSVSREKKESFPLTVTSAQKNPTAFYLCASSILTRGTYNEQFFGPGTRLTVL.

V gene TRBV5-4 combines with J gene TRBJ2-1; perhaps TRBD1 as D (6 bases). The V gene lost 0 bases and the J gene lost 7 bases, with 14 bases spanning the gap. Germline CDR1 SGHNT, CDR2 YYREEE (reference sequence). CDR3 length: 15 amino acids. The CDR3 spells CASSLEFSRGNEQFF. DNA of the CDR3: TGTGCCAGCAGCTTGGAATTTTCTAGGGGGAATGAGCAGTTCTTC.

The chain combines TRBV18 with TRBJ1-2; no reliable D call. The CDR3 spans 15 residues. Germline V CDR1 and CDR2: KGHSH, LQKENI. Deletions cut 3 bases from V and 0 bases from J, with 11 bases between. In DNA, the CDR3 is TGTGCCAGCTCACCCGCCGGAGAGGCTAACTATGGCTACACCTTC. Residues: CASSPAGEANYGYTF.

The genes are TRBV10-3 and TRBJ2-7; 9 positions agree with TRBD2. After removal of 4 bases from V and 2 bases from J, the junction contained 9 bases not matched to a gene. This CDR3 spans 16 amino acids. Germline values: CDR1 ENHRY, CDR2 SYGVKD. The CDR3 DNA reads as TGTGCCATCAGTGGGGTAGCGGGGGCGCCGACCTACGAGCAGTACTTC. It is translated as CAISGVAGAPTYEQYF.

This chain connects TRBV7-6 to TRBJ1-1; 10 positions agree with TRBD1. V shed 1 base and J 5 bases; nucleotides not matched to a gene: 1. Germline CDR1 reads SGHVS; CDR2 reads FNYEAQ. This CDR3 region has 14 residues. The chain's CDR3 is CASSLEGQGTEAFF. In nucleotides, the CDR3 is TGTGCCAGCAGCTTAGAGGGACAGGGGACTGAAGCTTTCTTT.

In this sample, this clone turned up once. The chain carries TRBV9 and TRBJ2-7, with a possible D match to TRBD1 (5 bases). The CDR3 covers 13 residues. Trimming took 4 bases from V and 3 from J, leaving 11 bases between them. CDR1 and CDR2 from the germline V gene are SGDLS and YYNGEE. CDR3 bases: TGTGCCAGCAGCCTTGGGGCAAGCTACGAGCAGTACTTC. As protein: CASSLGASYEQYF.

The table lists this clone with a count of one. The rearrangement links TRBV5-1 to TRBJ2-1; 11 bases are shared with TRBD1. This CDR3 comprises 16 residues. In germline, CDR1 is SGHRS, CDR2 YFSETQ. V shed 4 bases, J shed 5 bases, and the junction held 8 bases outside the gene matches. In DNA, the CDR3 is TGCGCCAGCAGCGAAGCGGGACAGGGGGGACACAATGAGCAGTTCTTC. This sequence encodes CASSEAGQGGHNEQFF.

This chain links TRBV27 with TRBJ2-5; the match to TRBD2 covers 13 bases. This CDR3 is built from 17 residues. The ends lost 3 bases at V and 4 bases at J; junction bases unmatched: 8. Germline CDR1 is MNHEY and CDR2 is SMNVEV (reference sequence). CDR3 coding DNA: TGTGCCAGCAGTTTCTCAGGGACTAGCGGGGAGGGAGAGACCCAGTACTTC. Encoded protein: CASSFSGTSGEGETQYF.

This rearrangement joins TRBV19 to TRBJ2-1; TRBD1 matches 9 bases. The CDR3 has 16 residues. The V gene's germline CDR1 is LNHDA and CDR2 SQIVND (reference sequence). The trim removed 6 bases at V and 5 bases at J, leaving 11 bases unmatched. The CDR3 reads CASRAWTGDNNNEQFF. The CDR3 DNA is TGTGCCAGTAGGGCCTGGACAGGGGATAACAACAATGAGCAGTTCTTC.